Each of the 32 T cell receptor beta chains below was sequenced from the same sample in a study of OX40 agonist ivuxolimab in advanced cancers. Data came from immunoSEQ multiplex PCR; TCRdb stores just in-frame clones and leaves some out. Here the sample spans over 10,000 clones, 67% being singletons. Specimen: CD4+ or CD8+ T cells sorted from blood, collected in a trial of the OX40 agonist ivuxolimab. The receptors stem from an adult with an advanced solid tumor such as melanoma, head and neck, liver or kidney cancer.

In nucleotides, the CDR3 is TGCGCCAGCAGCTTGACGCCTACTAGCGGGGGGTACTCCTACGAGCAGTACTTC. Translated: CASSLTPTSGGYSYEQYF. V usage is TRBV5-1 and J usage is TRBJ2-7; 12 positions agree with TRBD2. This CDR3 region has 18 residues. V was pared by 1 base and J by 0 bases, with 8 bases of the junction left unmatched. Germline V gene sequence: CDR1 SGHRS, CDR2 YFSETQ. Full variable domain (missing parts from reference TRBV5-1 and TRBJ2-7): KAGVTQTPRYLIKTRGQQVTLSCSPISGHRSVSWYQQTPGQGLQFLFEYFSETQRNKGNFPGRFSGRQFSNSRSEMNVSTLELGDSALYLCASSLTPTSGGYSYEQYFGPGTRLTVT.

This chain links TRBV5-1 with TRBJ1-3; D is perhaps TRBD1 (6 bases). The germline CDR1 and CDR2 sequences are SGHRS and YFSETQ. The CDR3 sequence is 13 residues long. Trimming cost V 4 bases and J 6 bases, with 11 bases left between them. CDR3 coding DNA: TGCGCCAGCAGCGACAGGATGGAAAACACCATATATTTT. This translates into CASSDRMENTIYF.

The CDR3 region has the DNA TGTGCCAGCAGCTTAGAGGGGACAAGATCAGATACGCAGTATTTT. Amino acids: CASSLEGTRSDTQYF. The chain links TRBV7-2 to TRBJ2-3; D may be TRBD1 (6 bases). The CDR3 loop spans 15 amino acids. The germline CDR1 and CDR2 sequences are SGHTA and FQGNSA. V lost 1 base and J 4 bases, leaving 12 bases between the germline ends.

The chain employs TRBV27 and TRBJ2-5; 7 bases fit TRBD2. Germline CDR1 reads MNHEY; CDR2 reads SMNVEV (reference sequence). The ends lost 6 bases at V and 1 base at J; junction bases unmatched: 8. The CDR3 runs to 15 residues. CDR3: CASSLTSGGQETQYF. The CDR3 DNA reads TGTGCCAGCAGCCTTACCTCGGGGGGCCAAGAGACCCAGTACTTC.

The rearrangement links TRBV30 to TRBJ1-2, with 7 bases that match TRBD1. The CDR3 extends over 12 amino acids. V lost 0 bases, J lost 7 bases, and 2 bases stayed unmatched. CDR1 is GTSNPN and CDR2 is SVGIG in the germline V gene (reference sequence). In DNA, the CDR3 is TGTGCCTGGAGTGTACAGGGGCCTGGCTACACCTTC. As protein: CAWSVQGPGYTF.

The rearrangement links TRBV6-5 to TRBJ1-5; D is ambiguous. V gave up 5 bases and J gave up 4 bases, with 9 bases separating them. Per germline, CDR1 MNHEY and CDR2 SVGAGI. This CDR3 has 13 amino acids. CDR3 sequence (DNA): TGTGCCAGCAGTGACGGTTGGAATCAGCCCCAGCATTTT. This gives the protein CASSDGWNQPQHF.

The rearrangement uses TRBV30 and TRBJ2-7; D may be TRBD2 (6 bases). The CDR3 has 15 amino acids. V gave up 1 base and J gave up 1 base, with 14 bases separating them. The germline V gene has CDR1 GTSNPN and CDR2 SVGIG (reference sequence). The CDR3 DNA sequence: TGTGCCTGGAGTGGGGCTAGCGTGAAATCCTACGAGCAGTACTTC. Translated: CAWSGASVKSYEQYF.

CDR3 in amino acids: CASSYEQFF. CDR3 DNA sequence: TGTGCCAGCAGTTATGAGCAGTTCTTC. This sequence joins TRBV28 and TRBJ2-1; D is unresolved. The CDR3 contains 9 residues. Germline lookup yields CDR1 MDHEN and CDR2 SYDVKM. The germline V and J ends were trimmed by 4 bases and 8 bases, with 0 bases remaining between them.

The chain combines TRBV7-9 with TRBJ2-1, with D unclear. CDR3 length equals 15 residues. CDR1 SEHNR and CDR2 FQNEAQ come from the germline V gene (reference sequence). V was trimmed by 5 bases and J by 6 bases, leaving 17 bases between them. The CDR3 reads CASSQDDGSRNEQFF. In DNA, the CDR3 is TGTGCCAGCAGCCAAGATGATGGTAGCCGCAATGAGCAGTTCTTC. Full variable domain (remainder filled in from reference TRBV7-9 and TRBJ2-1): DTGVSQNPRHKITKRGQNVTFRCDPISEHNRLYWYRQTLGQGPEFLTYFQNEAQLEKSRLLSDRFSAERPKGSFSTLEIQRTEQGDSAMYLCASSQDDGSRNEQFFGPGTRLTVL.

The J gene is TRBJ1-1, the V gene TRBV27; TRBD1 agrees at 8 bases. Germline-derived CDR1 and CDR2 are MNHEY and SMNVEV (reference sequence). CDR3 size: 14 residues. V shed 3 bases and J 6 bases; nucleotides not matched to a gene: 6. Here the CDR3 reads CASSFGQGIAEAFF. The CDR3 DNA reads as TGTGCCAGCAGTTTCGGACAGGGAATTGCTGAAGCTTTCTTT.

The chain is built from TRBV5-4 and TRBJ2-1; 8 nucleotides agree with TRBD2. This CDR3 contains 15 residues. Trimming cost V 6 bases and J 5 bases; bases outside gene matches: 10. Germline CDR1 and CDR2: SGHNT and YYREEE (reference sequence). CDR3 nucleotide sequence: TGTGCCAGCATGATAGCGGGACGATTTGACAATGAGCAGTTCTTC. Protein: CASMIAGRFDNEQFF.

This chain joins TRBV6-1 and TRBJ1-2; D is undetermined. V was shortened by 6 bases and J by 8 bases, with 10 bases between the two germline ends. This CDR3 spans 11 amino acids. Germline values: CDR1 MNHNS, CDR2 SASEGT. The CDR3 sequence: CASREKRGYTF. The CDR3 DNA reads as TGTGCCAGCAGGGAAAAGAGGGGCTACACCTTC.

This chain uses TRBV7-3 with TRBJ2-1, with TRBD2 matching 10 bases. This CDR3 is 16 amino acids long. CDR1 and CDR2 from the germline V gene are SGHTA and FQGTGA. V was clipped by 5 bases and J by 3 bases; unmatched bases: 7. CDR3 region: CASSLYSSGGYNEQFF. The DNA for the CDR3 is TGTGCCAGCAGCCTATACTCTAGCGGGGGCTACAATGAGCAGTTCTTC.

For this clone: One end of the junction varies from germline; a read error may be responsible. This chain connects TRBV2 to TRBJ1-5; a weak D match, TRBD1 (6 bases). This CDR3 has 15 amino acids. CDR1 SNHLY and CDR2 FYNNEI come from the germline V gene. The CDR3 region is CASSEGGGPNQPQHF. The CDR3 nucleotides read TGTGCCAGCAGCGAAGGGGGGGGTCCCAATCAGCCCCAGCATTTT. Looking up the rest from reference TRBV2 and TRBJ1-5 gives the full variable domain: EPEVTQTPSHQVTQMGQEVILRCVPISNHLYFYWYRQILGQKVEFLVSFYNNEISEKSEIFDDQFSVERPDGSNFTLKIRSTKLEDSAMYFCASSEGGGPNQPQHFGDGTRLSIL.

This clone has a single count. The rearrangement uses TRBV6-5 and TRBJ2-1; D might be TRBD2 (5 bases). Germline-derived CDR1 and CDR2 are MNHEY and SVGAGI. Trimming shortened V by 3 bases and J by 9 bases, and 12 bases separated the two germline ends. The CDR3 is made up of 13 amino acids. In nucleotides, the CDR3 is TGTGCCAGCAGTTATGCCATTGGAGGTGAGCAGTTCTTC. Encoded protein: CASSYAIGGEQFF.

The rearrangement joins TRBV6-4 to TRBJ1-5, with 7 bases identical to TRBD1. Germline V gene lookup returns CDR1 MRHNA and CDR2 SNTAGT. The CDR3 runs 14 residues. The ends lost 5 bases at V and 5 bases at J; junction bases unmatched: 6. The CDR3 region has the DNA TGTGCCAGCAGTTACCGGGACAGTTATCAGCCCCAGCATTTT. Amino acid sequence: CASSYRDSYQPQHF.

The chain employs TRBV4-2 and TRBJ2-5, with D tentatively TRBD1 (6 bases). V was clipped by 1 base and J by 4 bases, with 10 bases between them. There are 14 residues in the CDR3. The germline gives CDR1 LGHNA, CDR2 YNFKEQ. The CDR3 sequence: CASSQGGQRETQYF. DNA of the CDR3: TGTGCCAGCAGCCAAGGGGGACAAAGAGAGACCCAGTACTTC.

The chain carries TRBV19 and TRBJ1-5; D remains ambiguous. Trimming shortened V by 3 bases and J by 0 bases, and 9 bases separated the two germline ends. CDR3 size: 15 residues. Germline CDR1 is LNHDA and CDR2 is SQIVND (reference sequence). The CDR3 nucleotides read TGTGCCAGTAGTATCAGCAGGATTAGCAATCAGCCCCAGCATTTT. This translates into CASSISRISNQPQHF.

This clone ranks as large. The genes are TRBV7-9 and TRBJ2-7; D gene uncertain. Trimming took 4 bases from V and 6 from J, leaving 10 bases between them. Germline-derived CDR1 and CDR2 are SEHNR and FQNEAQ (reference sequence). CDR3 size: 12 residues. CDR3 DNA sequence: TGTGCCAGCAGCTCTGGATTCGGCGAGCAGTACTTC. Protein: CASSSGFGEQYF.

The gene calls are TRBV2 and TRBJ2-7, with TRBD1 as a possible D gene (5 bases). Deletions cut 10 bases from V and 4 bases from J, with 8 bases between. This CDR3 is 10 amino acids long. Germline loops: CDR1 SNHLY, CDR2 FYNNEI. CDR3 residues: CAIRGYEQYF. The CDR3 DNA follows: TGTGCCATTAGGGGATACGAGCAGTACTTC.

This chain connects TRBV29-1 to TRBJ2-5, with 10 nucleotides matching TRBD2. The end of the DNA fits TRBJ2-7 better, so the J call may be wrong. CDR1 and CDR2 (germline): SQVTM, ANQGSEA. CDR3 length: 14 amino acids. In DNA, the CDR3 is TGCAGCGTGCTGACTAGCGGGTTTTCCTACGAGCAGTACTTC. This translates into CSVLTSGFSYEQYF.

This clone was observed a handful of times. The chain is built from TRBV2 and TRBJ1-5, with TRBD1 as a possible D gene (5 bases). The ends were cut back, 4 bases at V and 3 bases at J, with 10 bases in the middle. This CDR3 has 14 residues. Per germline, CDR1 SNHLY and CDR2 FYNNEI. The CDR3 coding sequence is TGTGCCAGCAGTGTCAGGGTGGTCAATCAGCCCCAGCATTTT. Residues: CASSVRVVNQPQHF. The whole variable domain, filled in from reference TRBV2 and TRBJ1-5, reads EPEVTQTPSHQVTQMGQEVILRCVPISNHLYFYWYRQILGQKVEFLVSFYNNEISEKSEIFDDQFSVERPDGSNFTLKIRSTKLEDSAMYFCASSVRVVNQPQHFGDGTRLSIL.

The chain carries TRBV14 and TRBJ1-2; perhaps TRBD1 as D (6 bases). CDR3 length: 12 amino acids. CDR1 is SGHDN, CDR2 FVKESK, per germline. Trimming cost V 8 bases and J 3 bases, with 10 bases left between them. This chain's CDR3 is CASGDTDYGYTF. In nucleotides, the CDR3 is TGTGCCAGCGGGGACACGGACTATGGCTACACCTTC. The full variable domain, with the rest looked up from reference TRBV14 and TRBJ1-2, is EAGVTQFPSHSVIEKGQTVTLRCDPISGHDNLYWYRRVMGKEIKFLLHFVKESKQDESGMPNNRFLAERTGGTYSTLKVQPAELEDSGVYFCASGDTDYGYTFGSGTRLTVV.

V gene TRBV4-1 combines with J gene TRBJ2-1; 12 positions match TRBD2. The J segment lost 8 bases and the V segment lost 0 bases, leaving 5 bases of the junction unmatched. Germline V CDR1 and CDR2: MGHRA, YSYEKL. The CDR3 sequence is 16 residues long. The CDR3 DNA sequence: TGCGCCAGCAGCCAAGAAGAACTAGCGGGAGGAGATGAGCAGTTCTTC. Encoded protein: CASSQEELAGGDEQFF.

A note on this clone: Other DNA sequences in the sample encode the same CDR3. The J gene is TRBJ2-2, the V gene TRBV18; D possibly uses TRBD1 or TRBD2 (5 bases each). The germline gives CDR1 KGHSH, CDR2 LQKENI. The CDR3 runs 15 residues. The ends were cut back, 6 bases at V and 0 bases at J, with 11 bases in the middle. CDR3 nucleotide sequence: TGTGCCAGCTCCCCCGGGACGGCGAACACCGGGGAGCTGTTTTTT. Encoded protein: CASSPGTANTGELFF.

The V call is TRBV7-9, the J call TRBJ2-5, with TRBD1 identical over 11 bases. The J call may not be correct, given that the DNA end is closer to TRBJ2-7. Germline V gene sequence: CDR1 SEHNR, CDR2 FQNEAQ (reference sequence). The CDR3 consists of 15 residues. In DNA, the CDR3 is TGTGCCAGCACCCCCACCGGGACAGGGGGGGACGAGCAGTACTTC. This sequence encodes CASTPTGTGGDEQYF.

V usage is TRBV6-5 and J usage is TRBJ1-6, with 9 bases that match TRBD1. Germline loops: CDR1 MNHEY, CDR2 SVGAGI. V was pared by 5 bases and J by 9 bases, with 5 bases of the junction left unmatched. The CDR3 contains 14 residues. The CDR3 sequence: CASSQQGAGSPLHF. In DNA, the CDR3 is TGTGCCAGCAGTCAACAGGGGGCGGGTTCACCCCTCCACTTT.

This clone was seen just once. This chain connects TRBV28 to TRBJ2-6; 8 bases match TRBD2. Germline V lookup: CDR1 MDHEN, CDR2 SYDVKM. The CDR3 is 18 amino acids. Trimming cost V 7 bases and J 0 bases; bases outside gene matches: 11. CDR3 loop: CASTSGRDFLSGANVLTF. The CDR3 nucleotides are TGTGCCAGCACCTCCGGGAGGGACTTTCTCTCTGGGGCCAACGTCCTGACTTTC.

Written as DNA, the CDR3 is TGCGCCAGCAGCCAACACGTGGGACAGGGATCTTCACCCCTCCACTTT. It is translated as CASSQHVGQGSSPLHF. This chain links TRBV4-1 with TRBJ1-6; the match to TRBD1 covers 9 bases. The CDR3 is 16 amino acids. The germline V gene encodes CDR1 MGHRA and CDR2 YSYEKL. J was trimmed by 9 bases and V by 2 bases; bases with no gene match: 8.

This clone appeared once. This may arise from a read error, as a much more abundant clone is one base away. Other DNA sequences from this sample encode an identical CDR3 as well. The chain joins TRBV19 to TRBJ2-5; D remains ambiguous. Trimming pared 0 bases from V and 4 bases from J, leaving 0 bases between. The CDR3 runs 11 residues. Germline assignment: CDR1 LNHDA and CDR2 SQIVND (reference sequence). This CDR3 reads CASSIEETQYF. CDR3 nucleotides: TGTGCCAGTAGTATAGAAGAGACCCAGTACTTC.

V usage is TRBV6-5 and J usage is TRBJ1-5; D gene ambiguous. CDR1 and CDR2 from the germline V gene are MNHEY and SVGAGI. V was clipped by 0 bases and J by 10 bases, with 7 bases between them. The CDR3 runs to 12 residues. CDR3 in amino acids: CASSYSEEPQHF. In DNA, the CDR3 is TGTGCCAGCAGTTACTCAGAGGAACCCCAGCATTTT.

This clone has a handful of counts. The V call is TRBV5-1, the J call TRBJ2-1; D might be TRBD1 or TRBD2, each matching 6 bases. The CDR3 contains 15 residues. CDR1 is SGHRS, CDR2 YFSETQ, per germline. V was pared by 5 bases and J by 8 bases, with 20 bases between. CDR3 coding DNA: TGCGCCAGCAGTTTGAACGGGGGCAATTTGGATGAGCAGTTCTTC. Translating it yields CASSLNGGNLDEQFF.